This TCR beta chain was sequenced for a study of blood T cell repertoires in COVID-19. Whole-study context: The United States, Italy and Spain provided the acute and convalescent COVID-19 samples.

Enrollees, 18 to 89 years old, lived in roughly 24 US areas. In assigning cohorts, the study relied on participant-reported clinical history. Authors' processing steps: Reference gene primer amplification gave nucleated cell count estimates. TCRdb keeps only in-frame clones here, not all; method: immunoSEQ multiplex PCR. The V and J calls and clone size were taken over from that table, and D and trimming were inferred from the DNA. The table includes some 150,000 clones, 70% to 90% detected once. The CDR3 loop spans 15 amino acids. Trimming stripped 2 bases from V and 4 bases from J, with 12 bases between. The germline CDR1 and CDR2 sequences are MNHEY and SVGEGT.

The chain uses TRBV6-2 or TRBV6-3 and TRBJ1-5; D call uncertain. The specimen sequenced was PBMCs or T cells enriched from blood (not recorded which). The sequence derives from a woman in her 50s who had recovered from COVID-19. The CDR3 is CASSYAGQFNQPQHF. The CDR3, as DNA: TGTGCCAGCAGTTACGCGGGTCAATTTAATCAGCCCCAGCATTTT.